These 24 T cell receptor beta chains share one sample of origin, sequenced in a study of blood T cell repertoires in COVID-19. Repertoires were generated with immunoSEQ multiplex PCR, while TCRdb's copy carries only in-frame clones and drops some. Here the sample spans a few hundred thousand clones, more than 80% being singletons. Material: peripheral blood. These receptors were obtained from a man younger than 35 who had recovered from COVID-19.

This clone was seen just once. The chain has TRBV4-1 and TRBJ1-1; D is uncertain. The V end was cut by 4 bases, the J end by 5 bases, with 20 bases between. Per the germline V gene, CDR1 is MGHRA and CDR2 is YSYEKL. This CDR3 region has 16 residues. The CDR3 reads CASSPGVRGEETEAFF. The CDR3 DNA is TGCGCCAGCAGCCCGGGAGTTAGAGGCGAAGAGACTGAAGCTTTCTTT.

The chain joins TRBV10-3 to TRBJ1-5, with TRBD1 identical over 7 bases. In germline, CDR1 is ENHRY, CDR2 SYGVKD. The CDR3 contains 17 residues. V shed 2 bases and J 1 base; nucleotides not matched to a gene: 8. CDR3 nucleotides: TGTGCCATCAGTGAGGCCACCGGGACAGCCAGCAATCAGCCCCAGCATTTT. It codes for CAISEATGTASNQPQHF.

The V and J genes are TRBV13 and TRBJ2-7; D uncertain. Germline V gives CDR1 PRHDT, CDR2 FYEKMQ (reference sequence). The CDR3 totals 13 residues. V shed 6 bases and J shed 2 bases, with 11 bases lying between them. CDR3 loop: CASSPYPPYEQYF. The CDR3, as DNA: TGTGCCAGCAGTCCCTACCCACCCTACGAGCAGTACTTC.

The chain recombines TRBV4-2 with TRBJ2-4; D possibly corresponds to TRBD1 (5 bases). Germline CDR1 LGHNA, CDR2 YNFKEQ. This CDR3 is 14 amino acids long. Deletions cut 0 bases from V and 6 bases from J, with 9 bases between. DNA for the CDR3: TGTGCCAGCAGCCAAGATTCAGGGCTAAACATTCAGTACTTC. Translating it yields CASSQDSGLNIQYF.

The CDR3 is CASSHPSGTPFNYGYTF. The DNA for the CDR3 is TGCGCCAGCAGCCATCCCTCCGGGACACCCTTTAACTATGGCTACACCTTC. The chain couples TRBV4-1 to TRBJ1-2; D perhaps matches TRBD1 (6 bases). The CDR3 has 17 residues. The germline CDR1 and CDR2 sequences are MGHRA and YSYEKL. V lost 3 bases and J lost 1, with 18 bases in between.

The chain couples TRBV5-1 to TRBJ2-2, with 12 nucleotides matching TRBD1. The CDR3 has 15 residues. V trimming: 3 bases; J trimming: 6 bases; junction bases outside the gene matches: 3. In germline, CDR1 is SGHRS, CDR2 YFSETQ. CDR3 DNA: TGCGCCAGCAGCTGGGGACAGGGGGCGGCCGGGGAGCTGTTTTTT. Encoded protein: CASSWGQGAAGELFF. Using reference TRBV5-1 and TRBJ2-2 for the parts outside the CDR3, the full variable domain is KAGVTQTPRYLIKTRGQQVTLSCSPISGHRSVSWYQQTPGQGLQFLFEYFSETQRNKGNFPGRFSGRQFSNSRSEMNVSTLELGDSALYLCASSWGQGAAGELFFGEGSRLTVL.

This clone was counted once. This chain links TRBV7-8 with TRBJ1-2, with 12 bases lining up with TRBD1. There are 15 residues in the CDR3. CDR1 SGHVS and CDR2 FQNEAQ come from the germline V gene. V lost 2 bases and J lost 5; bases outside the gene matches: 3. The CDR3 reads CASSLWGQGAYGYTF. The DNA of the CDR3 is TGTGCCAGCAGCTTATGGGGACAGGGGGCTTATGGCTACACCTTC.

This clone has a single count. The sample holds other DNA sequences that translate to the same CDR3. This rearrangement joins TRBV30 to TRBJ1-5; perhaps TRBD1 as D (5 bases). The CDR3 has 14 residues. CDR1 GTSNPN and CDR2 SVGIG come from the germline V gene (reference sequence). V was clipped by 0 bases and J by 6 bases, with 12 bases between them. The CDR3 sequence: CAWSVGQGGQPQHF. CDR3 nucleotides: TGTGCCTGGAGTGTGGGGCAGGGCGGTCAGCCCCAGCATTTT.

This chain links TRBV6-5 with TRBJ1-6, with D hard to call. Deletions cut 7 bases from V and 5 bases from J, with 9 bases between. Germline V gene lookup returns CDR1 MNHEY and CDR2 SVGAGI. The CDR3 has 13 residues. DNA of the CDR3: TGTGCCAGCACTTCTTTTAATAATTCACCCCTCCACTTT. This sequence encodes CASTSFNNSPLHF.

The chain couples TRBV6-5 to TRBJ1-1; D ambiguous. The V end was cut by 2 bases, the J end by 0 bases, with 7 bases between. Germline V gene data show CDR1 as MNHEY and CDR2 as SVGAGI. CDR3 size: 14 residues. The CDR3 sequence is CASSYGTMNTEAFF. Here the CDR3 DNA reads TGTGCCAGCAGTTACGGCACAATGAACACTGAAGCTTTCTTT.

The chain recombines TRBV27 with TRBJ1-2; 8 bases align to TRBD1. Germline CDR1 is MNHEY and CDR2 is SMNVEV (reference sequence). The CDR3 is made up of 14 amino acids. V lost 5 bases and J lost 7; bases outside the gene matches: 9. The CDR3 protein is CASSTRRTGSGYTF. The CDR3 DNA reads TGTGCCAGCAGTACCCGACGGACAGGGAGTGGCTACACCTTC.

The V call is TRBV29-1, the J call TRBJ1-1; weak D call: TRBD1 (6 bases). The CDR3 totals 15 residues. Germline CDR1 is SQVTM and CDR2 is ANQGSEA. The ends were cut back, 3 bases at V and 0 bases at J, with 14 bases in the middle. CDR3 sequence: CSVDGGPGMNTEAFF. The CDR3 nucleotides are TGCAGCGTTGACGGGGGGCCCGGAATGAACACTGAAGCTTTCTTT. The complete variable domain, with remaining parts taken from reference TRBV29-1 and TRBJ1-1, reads SAVISQKPSRDICQRGTSLTIQCQVDSQVTMMFWYRQQPGQSLTLIATANQGSEATYESGFVIDKFPISRPNLTFSTLTVSNMSPEDSSIYLCSVDGGPGMNTEAFFGQGTRLTVV.

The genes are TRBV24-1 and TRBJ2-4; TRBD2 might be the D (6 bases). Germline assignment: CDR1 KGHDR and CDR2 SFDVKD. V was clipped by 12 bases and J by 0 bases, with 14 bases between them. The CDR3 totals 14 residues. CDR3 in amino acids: CAPCGIGAKNIQYF. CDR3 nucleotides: TGTGCCCCGTGCGGGATCGGAGCCAAAAACATTCAGTACTTC.

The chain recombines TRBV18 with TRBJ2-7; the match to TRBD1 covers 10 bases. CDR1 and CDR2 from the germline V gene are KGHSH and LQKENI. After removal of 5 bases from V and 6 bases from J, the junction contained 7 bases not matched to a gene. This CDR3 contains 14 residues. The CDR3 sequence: CASSYGTGAGEQYF. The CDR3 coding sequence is TGTGCCAGCTCATACGGGACAGGGGCCGGCGAGCAGTACTTC.

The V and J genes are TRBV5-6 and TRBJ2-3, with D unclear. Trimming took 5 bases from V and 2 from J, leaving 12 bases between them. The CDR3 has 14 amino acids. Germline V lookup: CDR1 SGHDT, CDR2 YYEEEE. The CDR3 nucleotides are TGTGCCAGCAGTCAGGTTCTTCTCACAGATACGCAGTATTTT. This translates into CASSQVLLTDTQYF.

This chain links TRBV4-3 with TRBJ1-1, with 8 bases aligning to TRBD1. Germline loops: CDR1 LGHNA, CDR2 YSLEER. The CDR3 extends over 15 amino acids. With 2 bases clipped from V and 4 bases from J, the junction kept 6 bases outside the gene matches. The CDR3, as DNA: TGCGCCAGCAGCCAATTACAGGGGGACGGCACTGAAGCTTTCTTT. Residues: CASSQLQGDGTEAFF.

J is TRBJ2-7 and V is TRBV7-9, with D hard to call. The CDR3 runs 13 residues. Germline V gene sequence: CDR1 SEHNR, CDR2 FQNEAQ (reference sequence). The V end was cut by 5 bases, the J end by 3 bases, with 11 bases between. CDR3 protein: CASSRNDIYEQYF. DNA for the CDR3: TGTGCCAGCAGCCGTAACGACATCTACGAGCAGTACTTC.

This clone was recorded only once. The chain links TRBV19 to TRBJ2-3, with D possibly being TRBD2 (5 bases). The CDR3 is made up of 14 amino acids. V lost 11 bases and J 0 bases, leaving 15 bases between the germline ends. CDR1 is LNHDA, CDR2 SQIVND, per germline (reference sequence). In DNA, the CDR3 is TGTGCCTCTAGTGAGAGGGTTAGCACAGATACGCAGTATTTT. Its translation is CASSERVSTDTQYF. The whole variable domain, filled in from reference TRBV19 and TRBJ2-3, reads DGGITQSPKYLFRKEGQNVTLSCEQNLNHDAMYWYRQDPGQGLRLIYYSQIVNDFQKGDIAEGYSVSREKKESFPLTVTSAQKNPTAFYLCASSERVSTDTQYFGPGTRLTVL.

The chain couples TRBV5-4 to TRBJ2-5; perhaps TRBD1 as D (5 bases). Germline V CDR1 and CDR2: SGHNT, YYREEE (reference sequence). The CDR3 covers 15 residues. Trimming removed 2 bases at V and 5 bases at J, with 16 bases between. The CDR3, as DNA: TGTGCCAGCAGCTTTCAGGGCGGACCCCCCGAGACCCAGTACTTC. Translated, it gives CASSFQGGPPETQYF.

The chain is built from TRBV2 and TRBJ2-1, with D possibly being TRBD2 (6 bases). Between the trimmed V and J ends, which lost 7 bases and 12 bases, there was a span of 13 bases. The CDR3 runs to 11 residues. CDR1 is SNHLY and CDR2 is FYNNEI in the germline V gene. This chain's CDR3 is CASKEEGRQFF. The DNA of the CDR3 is TGTGCCAGCAAAGAGGAGGGCCGGCAGTTCTTC.

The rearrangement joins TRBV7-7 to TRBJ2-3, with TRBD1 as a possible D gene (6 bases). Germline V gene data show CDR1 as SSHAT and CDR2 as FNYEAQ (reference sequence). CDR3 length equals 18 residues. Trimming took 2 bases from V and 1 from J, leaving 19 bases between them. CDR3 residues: CASSLRPTGGLGTDTQYF. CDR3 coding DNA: TGTGCCAGCAGCTTACGACCGACAGGCGGTTTGGGCACAGATACGCAGTATTTT.

The CDR3, as DNA: TGTGCCAGCAGCTTGTTGTCTAGCGGACGGGAGACCCAGTACTTC. Amino acid sequence: CASSLLSSGRETQYF. The gene calls are TRBV5-4 and TRBJ2-5; 7 positions match TRBD2. Germline trimming cut 1 base from V and 5 bases from J; bases unmatched to any gene: 8. Germline CDR1 SGHNT, CDR2 YYREEE (reference sequence). CDR3 length: 15 amino acids.

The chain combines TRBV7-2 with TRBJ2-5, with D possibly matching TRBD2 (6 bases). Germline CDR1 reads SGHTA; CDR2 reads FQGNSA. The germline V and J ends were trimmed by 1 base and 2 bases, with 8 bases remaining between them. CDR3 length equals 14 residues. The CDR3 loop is CASSLGGVQETQYF. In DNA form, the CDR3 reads TGTGCCAGCAGCTTAGGGGGGGTGCAAGAGACCCAGTACTTC. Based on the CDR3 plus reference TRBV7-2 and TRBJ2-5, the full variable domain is GAGVSQSPSNKVTEKGKDVELRCDPISGHTALYWYRQSLGQGLEFLIYFQGNSAPDKSGLPSDRFSAERTGGSVSTLTIQRTQQEDSAVYLCASSLGGVQETQYFGPGTRLLVL.

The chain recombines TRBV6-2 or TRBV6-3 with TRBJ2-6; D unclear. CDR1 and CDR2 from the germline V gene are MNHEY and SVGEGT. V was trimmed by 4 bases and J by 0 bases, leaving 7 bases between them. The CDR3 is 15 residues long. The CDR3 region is CASSLHLSGANVLTF. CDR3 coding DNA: TGTGCCAGCAGTTTACACCTCTCTGGGGCCAACGTCCTGACTTTC.